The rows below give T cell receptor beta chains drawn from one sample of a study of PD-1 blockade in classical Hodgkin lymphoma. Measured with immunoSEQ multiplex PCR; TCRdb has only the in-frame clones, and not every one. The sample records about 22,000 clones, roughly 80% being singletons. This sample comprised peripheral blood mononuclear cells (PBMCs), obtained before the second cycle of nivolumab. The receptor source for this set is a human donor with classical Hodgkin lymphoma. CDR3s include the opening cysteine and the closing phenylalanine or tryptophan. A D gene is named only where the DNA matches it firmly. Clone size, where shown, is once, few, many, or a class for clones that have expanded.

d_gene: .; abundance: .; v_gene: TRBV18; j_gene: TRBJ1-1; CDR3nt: TGTGCCAGCTCACCGGGACAGAACACTGAAGCTTTCTTT; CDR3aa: CASSPGQNTEAFF
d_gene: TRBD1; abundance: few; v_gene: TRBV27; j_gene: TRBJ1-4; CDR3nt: TGTGCCAGCAGTCCCGACAGGGGTGTTGAAAAACTGTTTTTT; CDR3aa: CASSPDRGVEKLFF
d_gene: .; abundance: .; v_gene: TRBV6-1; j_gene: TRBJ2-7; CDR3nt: TGTGCCAGCAGTGAGTCACAGGGTTCCTACGAGCAGTACTTC; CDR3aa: CASSESQGSYEQYF
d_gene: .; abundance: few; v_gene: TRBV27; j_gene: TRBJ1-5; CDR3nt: TGTGCCAGCAGTTTTGTCGGGTCCCCCCAGCATTTT; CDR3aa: CASSFVGSPQHF
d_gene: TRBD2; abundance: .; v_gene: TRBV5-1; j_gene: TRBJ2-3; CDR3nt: TGCGCCAGCAGCTTGGCGGCGGGAGGGTCCGATACGCAGTATTTT; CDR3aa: CASSLAAGGSDTQYF
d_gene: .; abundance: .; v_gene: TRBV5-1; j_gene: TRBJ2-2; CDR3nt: TGCGCCAGCATGGCCGCTAACACCGGGGAGCTGTTTTTT; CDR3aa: CASMAANTGELFF
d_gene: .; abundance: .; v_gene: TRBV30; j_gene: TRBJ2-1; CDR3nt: TGTGCCTGGAGCGGGACAAGGGGGTATGAGCAGTTCTTC; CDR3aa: CAWSGTRGYEQFF
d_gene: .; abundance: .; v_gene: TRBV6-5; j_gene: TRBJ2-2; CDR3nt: TGTGCCAGCAGTCCCCTTAAACCCGGGGAGCTGTTTTTT; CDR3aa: CASSPLKPGELFF
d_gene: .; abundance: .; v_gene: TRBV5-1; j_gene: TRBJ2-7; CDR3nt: TGCGCCAGCAGCCCGGAGGTGAGCTCCTACGAGCAGTACTTC; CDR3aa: CASSPEVSSYEQYF
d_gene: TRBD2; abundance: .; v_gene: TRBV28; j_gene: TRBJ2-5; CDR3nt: TGTGCCAGCAGTCCTAACCCCTCCCTAGCGGTCCAAGAGACCCAGTACTTC; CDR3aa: CASSPNPSLAVQETQYF
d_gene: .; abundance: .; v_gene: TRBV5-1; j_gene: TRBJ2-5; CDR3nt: TGCGCCAGCAGCTTTTCAGGGGTTCGAGAGACCCAGTACTTC; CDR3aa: CASSFSGVRETQYF
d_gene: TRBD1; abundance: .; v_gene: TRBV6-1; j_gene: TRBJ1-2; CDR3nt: TGTGCCAGCAGTGGAGCAGGGGGCGGTGGCTACACCTTC; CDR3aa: CASSGAGGGGYTF
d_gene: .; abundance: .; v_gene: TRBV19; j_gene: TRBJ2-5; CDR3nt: TGTGCCAGTAGTATAAGTCGAGATAAGACCCAGTACTTC; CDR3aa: CASSISRDKTQYF
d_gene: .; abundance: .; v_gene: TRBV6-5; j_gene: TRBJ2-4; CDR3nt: TGTGCCAGCAGTTACCGCCCGACCACCAAAAACATTCAGTACTTC; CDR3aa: CASSYRPTTKNIQYF
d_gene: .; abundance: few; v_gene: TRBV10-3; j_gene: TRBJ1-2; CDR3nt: TGTGCCATATCCAACCGGGAGGCGGGCCATGGCTACACCTTC; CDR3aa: CAISNREAGHGYTF
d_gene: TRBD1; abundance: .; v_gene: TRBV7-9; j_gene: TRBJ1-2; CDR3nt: TGTGCCAGCAGCTACGACAGGGGAGTATGGGGCTACACCTTC; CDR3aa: CASSYDRGVWGYTF
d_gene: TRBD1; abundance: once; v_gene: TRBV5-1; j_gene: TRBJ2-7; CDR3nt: TGCGCCAGCAGCTCGGACAGGGGGGTCTACGAGCAGTACTTC; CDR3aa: CASSSDRGVYEQYF
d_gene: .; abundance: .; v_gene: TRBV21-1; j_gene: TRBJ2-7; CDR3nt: TGTGCCAGCAGCAGCGAAGGGGGGGACGAGCAGTACTTC; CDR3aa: CASSSEGGDEQYF
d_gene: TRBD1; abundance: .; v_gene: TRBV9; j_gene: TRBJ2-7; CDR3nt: TGTGCCAGCAGCGTGGGACAGGGGCCCTACGAGCAGTACTTC; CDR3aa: CASSVGQGPYEQYF
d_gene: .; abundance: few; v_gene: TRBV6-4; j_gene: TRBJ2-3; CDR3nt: TGTGCCAGCAAGGTTGACCGGGGCGCAGATACGCAGTATTTT; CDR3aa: CASKVDRGADTQYF
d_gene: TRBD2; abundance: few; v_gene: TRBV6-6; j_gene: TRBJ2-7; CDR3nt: TGTGCCAGCAGTTACTCCAGACTAGCGGGAGCCTACGAGCAGTACTTC; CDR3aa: CASSYSRLAGAYEQYF
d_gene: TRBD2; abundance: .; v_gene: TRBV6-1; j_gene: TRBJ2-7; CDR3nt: TGTGCCAGCACCCGGGGGGTGAGCTACGAGCAGTACTTC; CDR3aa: CASTRGVSYEQYF
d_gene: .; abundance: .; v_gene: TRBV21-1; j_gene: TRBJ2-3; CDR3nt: TGTGCCAGCAGCAAAGTCGGGTGGACAGATACGCAGTATTTT; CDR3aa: CASSKVGWTDTQYF
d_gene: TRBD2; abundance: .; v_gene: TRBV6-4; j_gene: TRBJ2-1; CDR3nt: TGTGCCAGCAGTGTCCTAGCGGGAGAGGGGAATGAGCAGTTCTTC; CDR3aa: CASSVLAGEGNEQFF
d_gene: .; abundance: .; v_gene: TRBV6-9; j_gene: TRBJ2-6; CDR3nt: TGTGCCAGCAGTTGCCTGGAGTTCTCTGGGGCCAACGTCCTGACTTTC; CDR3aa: CASSCLEFSGANVLTF
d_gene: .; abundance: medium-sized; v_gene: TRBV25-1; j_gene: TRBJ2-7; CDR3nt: TGTGCCAGCAGCTTGAACCCGACAGACCGGCACTTC; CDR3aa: CASSLNPTDRHF
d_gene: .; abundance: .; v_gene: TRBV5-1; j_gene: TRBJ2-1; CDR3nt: TGCGCCAGCAGCTTGGATGCCATGGGTGGTAGCGGCTACAATGAGCAGTTCTTC; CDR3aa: CASSLDAMGGSGYNEQFF
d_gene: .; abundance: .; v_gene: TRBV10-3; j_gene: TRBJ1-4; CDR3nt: TGTGCCACGGCGCAGGGTCTCGGTGAAAAACTGTTTTTT; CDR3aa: CATAQGLGEKLFF
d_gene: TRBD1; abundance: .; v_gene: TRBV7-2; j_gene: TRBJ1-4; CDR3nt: TGTGCCAGCAGCTCCCCGGACAGGGGAAACGAAAAACTGTTTTTT; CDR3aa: CASSSPDRGNEKLFF
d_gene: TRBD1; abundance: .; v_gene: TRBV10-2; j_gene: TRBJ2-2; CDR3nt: TGCGCCAGCACCGACAGGGACACCGGGGAGCTGTTTTTT; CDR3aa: CASTDRDTGELFF
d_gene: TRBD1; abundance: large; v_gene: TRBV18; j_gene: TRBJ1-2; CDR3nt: TGTGCCAGCTCACCACCGAGGGACAGGGTCCCCTATGGCTACACCTTC; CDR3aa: CASSPPRDRVPYGYTF
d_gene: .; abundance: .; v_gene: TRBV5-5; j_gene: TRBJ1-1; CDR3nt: TGTGCCAGCAGCGCCTACAGGGCTAACACTGAAGCTTTCTTT; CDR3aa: CASSAYRANTEAFF
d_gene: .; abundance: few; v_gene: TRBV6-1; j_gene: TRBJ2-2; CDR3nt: TGTGCCAGCACTTCAGGGTCGAACACCGGGGAGCTGTTTTTT; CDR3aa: CASTSGSNTGELFF
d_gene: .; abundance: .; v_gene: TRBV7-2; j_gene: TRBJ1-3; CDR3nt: TGTGCCAGCAGCTTAGTTCTAGGTGGGACTGGAAACACCATATATTTT; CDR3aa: CASSLVLGGTGNTIYF
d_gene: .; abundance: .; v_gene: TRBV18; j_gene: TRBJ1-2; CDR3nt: TGTGCCAGCTCACAGGAGGGACCTAACTATGGCTACACCTTC; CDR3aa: CASSQEGPNYGYTF
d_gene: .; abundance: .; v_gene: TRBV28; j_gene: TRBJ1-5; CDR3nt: TGTGCCAGCAGTCCTACCCGGGGTGGCAATCAGCCCCAGCATTTT; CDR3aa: CASSPTRGGNQPQHF
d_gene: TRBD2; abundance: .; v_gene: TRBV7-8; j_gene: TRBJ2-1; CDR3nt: TGTGCCAGCAGCTACCTCCGGCTAGCGGGAGGGGACAATGAGCAGTTCTTC; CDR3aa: CASSYLRLAGGDNEQFF
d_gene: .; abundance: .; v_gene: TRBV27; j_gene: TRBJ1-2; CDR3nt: TGTGCCAGCAGTCTTGGAGGCCATGGCTACACCTTC; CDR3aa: CASSLGGHGYTF
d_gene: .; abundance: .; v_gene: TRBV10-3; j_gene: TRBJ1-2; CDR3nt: TGTGCCATCAGTGAGTCGACTCTGGCAGGGGTTGGAGGCTACACCTTC; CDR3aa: CAISESTLAGVGGYTF
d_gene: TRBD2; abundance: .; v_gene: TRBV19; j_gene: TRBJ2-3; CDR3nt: TGTGCCAGTAGTGACGGGACTAGTGGCACAGATACGCAGTATTTT; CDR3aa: CASSDGTSGTDTQYF
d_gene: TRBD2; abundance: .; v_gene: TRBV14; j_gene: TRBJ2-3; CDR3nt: TGTGCCAGCAGCCGACTAGCGGAAACAGATACGCAGTATTTT; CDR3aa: CASSRLAETDTQYF
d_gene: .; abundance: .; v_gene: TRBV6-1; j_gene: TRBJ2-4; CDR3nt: TGTGCCAGCATCACCTCCCGCCAACCGGCGGACATTCAGTACTTC; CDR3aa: CASITSRQPADIQYF
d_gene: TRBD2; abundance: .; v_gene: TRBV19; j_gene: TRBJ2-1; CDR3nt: TGTGCCAGTAGTGGGGTGGCGGGGGTCTACAATGAGCAGTTCTTC; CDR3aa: CASSGVAGVYNEQFF
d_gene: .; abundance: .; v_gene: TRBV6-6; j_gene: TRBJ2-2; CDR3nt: TGTGCCAGCAGTTACCTCTCCACGTTTCCCGGGGAGCTGTTTTTT; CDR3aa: CASSYLSTFPGELFF
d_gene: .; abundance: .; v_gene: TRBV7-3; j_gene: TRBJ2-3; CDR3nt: TGTGCCAGCAGCTTGGGGAGGACAACAGATACGCAGTATTTT; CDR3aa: CASSLGRTTDTQYF
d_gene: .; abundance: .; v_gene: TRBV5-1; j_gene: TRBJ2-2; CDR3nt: TGCGCCAGCAGCTTAGAGCCGGGACTCACGACCGGGGAGCTGTTTTTT; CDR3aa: CASSLEPGLTTGELFF
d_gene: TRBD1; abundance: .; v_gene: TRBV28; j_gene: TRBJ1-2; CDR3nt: TGTGCCAGCAGTTTGTTCAGGGGGCAGAGTGGCTACACCTTC; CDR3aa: CASSLFRGQSGYTF
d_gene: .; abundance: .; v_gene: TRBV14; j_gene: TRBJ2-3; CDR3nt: TGTGCCAGCAGCCAAGTACAGGGTAGGGATACGCAGTATTTT; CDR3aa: CASSQVQGRDTQYF
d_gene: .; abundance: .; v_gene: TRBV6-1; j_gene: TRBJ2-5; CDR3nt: TGTGCCAGCAGTGAAGCGGGCAGGAGGTGGGAGACCCAGTACTTC; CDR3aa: CASSEAGRRWETQYF
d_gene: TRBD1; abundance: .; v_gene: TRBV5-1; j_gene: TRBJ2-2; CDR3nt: TGCGCCAGCAGTGGGACAGGGAACACCGGGGAGCTGTTTTTT; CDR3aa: CASSGTGNTGELFF
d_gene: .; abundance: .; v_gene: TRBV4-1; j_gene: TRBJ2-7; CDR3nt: TGCGCCAGCAGCCAAGCGGAGGACTACTCCTACGAGCAGTACTTC; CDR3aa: CASSQAEDYSYEQYF
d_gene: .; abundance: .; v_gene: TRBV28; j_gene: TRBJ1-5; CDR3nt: TGTGCCAGCAGTCCCCCGAGGGGTAGCAATCAGCCCCAGCATTTT; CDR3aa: CASSPPRGSNQPQHF
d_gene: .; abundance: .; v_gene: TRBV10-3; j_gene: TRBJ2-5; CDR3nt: TGTGCCATCAGTGATCCCGGGGAGACCCAGTACTTC; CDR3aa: CAISDPGETQYF
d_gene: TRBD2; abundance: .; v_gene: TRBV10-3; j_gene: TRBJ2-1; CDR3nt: TGTGCCATCAGCCCGACTAGCTTCTCCTACAATGAGCAGTTCTTC; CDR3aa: CAISPTSFSYNEQFF
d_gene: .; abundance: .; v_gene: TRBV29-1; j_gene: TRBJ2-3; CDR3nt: TGCAGCGTTGAGGGGGGAGATACGCAGTATTTT; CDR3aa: CSVEGGDTQYF
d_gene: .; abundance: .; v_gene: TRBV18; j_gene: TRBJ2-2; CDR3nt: TGTGCCAGCTCATACAGCCCTTCAGGCACCGGGGAGCTGTTTTTT; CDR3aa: CASSYSPSGTGELFF
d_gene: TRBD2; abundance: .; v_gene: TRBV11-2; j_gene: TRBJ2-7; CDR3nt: TGTGCCAGCAGCGAAGGACTAGCGGCCTACGAGCAGTACTTC; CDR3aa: CASSEGLAAYEQYF
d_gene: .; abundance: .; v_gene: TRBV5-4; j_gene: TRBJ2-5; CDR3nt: TGTGCCAGCAGCGCGGGACGCCAACAAGAGACCCAGTACTTC; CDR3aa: CASSAGRQQETQYF
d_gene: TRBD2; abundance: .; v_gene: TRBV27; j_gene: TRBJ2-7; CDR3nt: TGTGCCAGCAGTTTGACGGGAGGCTTTTCCTACGAGCAGTACTTC; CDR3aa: CASSLTGGFSYEQYF